This T cell receptor (beta chain) was identified in a study of CD8 T cells in Susac syndrome. Findings and caveats of the study: Across the total CD8+ repertoires, sixteen Susac-specific public clones were found. The CD8+ TEMRA repertoires yielded roughly 5 such clones.

After extraction with the RNeasy kit, 0.5 to 1 ug of the RNA was reverse transcribed using random hexamers. TCRdb passed the immunoSEQ multiplex PCR reads through MiXCR, listing each CDR3 protein once. The sample carries approximately 74,000 distinct CDR3 sequences, 94% recorded once. Of note for this clonotype: As yet, its antigen is unknown.

What was sequenced was CD8+ T cells from PBMCs. The receptor comes from a human donor with Susac syndrome.

The CDR3 region has the DNA TGTGCCAGCAGCTTAGTTGCTAGCGGGGCCCATACCTTCCAAGAGACCCAGTACTTC. Protein sequence: CASSLVASGAHTFQETQYF. V gene TRBV7-2 combines with J gene TRBJ2-5; 9 bases are a match to TRBD2. Germline CDR1 SGHTA, CDR2 FQGNSA. Trimming took 1 base from V and 1 from J; bases not matched to a gene: 13. The CDR3 is made up of 19 amino acids.